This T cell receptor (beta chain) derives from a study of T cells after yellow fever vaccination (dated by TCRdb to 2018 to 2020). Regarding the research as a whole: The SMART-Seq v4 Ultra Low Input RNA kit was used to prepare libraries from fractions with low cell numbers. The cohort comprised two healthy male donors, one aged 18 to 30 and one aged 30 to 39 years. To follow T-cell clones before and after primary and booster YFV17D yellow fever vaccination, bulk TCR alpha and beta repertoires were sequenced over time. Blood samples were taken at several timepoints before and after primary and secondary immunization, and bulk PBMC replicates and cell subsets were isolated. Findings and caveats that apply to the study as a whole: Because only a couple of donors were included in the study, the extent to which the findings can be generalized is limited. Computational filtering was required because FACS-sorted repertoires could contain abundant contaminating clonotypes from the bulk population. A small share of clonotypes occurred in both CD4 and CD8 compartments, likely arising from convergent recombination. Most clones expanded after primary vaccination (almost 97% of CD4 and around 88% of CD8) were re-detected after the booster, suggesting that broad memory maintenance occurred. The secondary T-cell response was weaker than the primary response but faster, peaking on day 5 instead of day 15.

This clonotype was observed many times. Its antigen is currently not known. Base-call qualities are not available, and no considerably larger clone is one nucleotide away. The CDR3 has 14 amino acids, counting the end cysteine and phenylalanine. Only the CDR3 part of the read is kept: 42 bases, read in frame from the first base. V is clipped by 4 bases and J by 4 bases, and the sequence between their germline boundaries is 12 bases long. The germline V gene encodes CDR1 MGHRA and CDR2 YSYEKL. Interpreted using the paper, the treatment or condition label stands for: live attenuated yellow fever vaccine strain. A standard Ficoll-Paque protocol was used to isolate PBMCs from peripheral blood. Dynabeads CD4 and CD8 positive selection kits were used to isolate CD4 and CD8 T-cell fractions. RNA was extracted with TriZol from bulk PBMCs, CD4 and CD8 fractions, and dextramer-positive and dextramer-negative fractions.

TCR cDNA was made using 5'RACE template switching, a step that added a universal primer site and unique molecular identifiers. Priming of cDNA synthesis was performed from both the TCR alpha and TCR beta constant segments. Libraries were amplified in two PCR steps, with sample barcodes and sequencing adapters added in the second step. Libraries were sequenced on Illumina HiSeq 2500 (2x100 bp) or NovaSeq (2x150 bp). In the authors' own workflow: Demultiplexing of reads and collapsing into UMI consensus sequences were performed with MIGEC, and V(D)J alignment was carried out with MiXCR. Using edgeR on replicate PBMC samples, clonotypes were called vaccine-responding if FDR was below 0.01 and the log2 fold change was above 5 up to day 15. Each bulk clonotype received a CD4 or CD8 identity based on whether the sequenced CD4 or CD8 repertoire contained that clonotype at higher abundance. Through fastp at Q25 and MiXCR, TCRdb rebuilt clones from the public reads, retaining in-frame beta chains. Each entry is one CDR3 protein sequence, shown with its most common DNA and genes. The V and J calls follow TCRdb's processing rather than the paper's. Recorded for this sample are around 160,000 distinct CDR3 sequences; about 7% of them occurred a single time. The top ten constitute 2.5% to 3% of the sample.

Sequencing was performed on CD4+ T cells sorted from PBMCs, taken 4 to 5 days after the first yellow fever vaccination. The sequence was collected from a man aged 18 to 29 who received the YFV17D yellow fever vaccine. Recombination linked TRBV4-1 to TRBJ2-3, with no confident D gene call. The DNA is TGCGCCAGCAGCCCGGGTCGAACCCCAGATACGCAGTATTTT. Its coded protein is CASSPGRTPDTQYF.